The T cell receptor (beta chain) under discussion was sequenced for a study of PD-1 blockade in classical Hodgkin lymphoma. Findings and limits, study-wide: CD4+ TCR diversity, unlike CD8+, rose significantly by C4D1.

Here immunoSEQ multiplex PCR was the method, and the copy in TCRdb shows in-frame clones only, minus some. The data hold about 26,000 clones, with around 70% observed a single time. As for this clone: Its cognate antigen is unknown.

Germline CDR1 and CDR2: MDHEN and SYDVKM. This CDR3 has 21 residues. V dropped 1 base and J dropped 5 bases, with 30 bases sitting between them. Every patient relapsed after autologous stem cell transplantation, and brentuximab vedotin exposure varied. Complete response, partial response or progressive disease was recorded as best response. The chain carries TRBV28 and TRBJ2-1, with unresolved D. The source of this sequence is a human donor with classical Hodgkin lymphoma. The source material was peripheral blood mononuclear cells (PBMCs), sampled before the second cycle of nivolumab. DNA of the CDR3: TGTGCCAGCAGTTTATTCGGCAAGTGGTATACCTCACATTCGATGAACAATGAGCAGTTCTTC. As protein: CASSLFGKWYTSHSMNNEQFF.